This T cell receptor (beta chain) was obtained from a study of T cell responses to AZD1222 COVID-19 vaccine (dated by TCRdb to the early 2020s). As for the study more broadly: TCR sequencing covered roughly 230 trial participants: 200 to 210 given two doses of AZD1222 and 26 given two doses of MenACWY control vaccine. Trial participants were enrolled into age subgroups of 18-55, 56-69 and 70-plus years, which contained 148, 28 and 57 TCR-sequenced participants, respectively.

The CDR3 regions of human TCRbeta chains were subjected to immunosequencing. The original pipeline was this. Repertoire TCRs were matched against a reference library of SARS-CoV-2-specific TCRs generated with the MIRA antigen-specificity platform. Breadth was defined as the fraction of unique TCRs that were SARS-CoV-2-associated. Depth was defined as the fraction of total T cells that were SARS-CoV-2-associated. Each spike-specific TCR was assigned to its reactive spike region and to a CD4 or CD8 class using the MIRA data. Log10-transformed breadth and depth values were compared by one-way ANOVA with Sidak's multiple comparisons tests. TCRdb obtained this table from immuneACCESS and retained in-frame rearrangements with V and J assigned. These tables miss some clones; where compared with another copy, unresolved V genes account for less than half of the shortfall, and the remainder is unexplained. Clone size and V and J calls were adopted from that table, with D and trimming inferred from the DNA. For this sample there are around 120,000 clones; 70% to 90% appear just once. Of the sample, under 4.5% falls within the top ten clones.

Note on this clone: Its specific antigen is unknown. Base qualities are not at hand, and no much larger clone is one base apart.

In light of the paper, this sample's time point label describes: baseline before first vaccination. The treatment or condition label, read with the paper, signifies: meningococcal conjugate vaccine given as trial control. Vaccinee samples were obtained from the UK trials COV001 and COV002, which included a single-blind randomized controlled phase 2/3 trial of AZD1222 (ChAdOx1 nCoV-19) in healthy adults. For TCRbeta chain sequencing, PBMC samples from trial participants were taken at day 0 and at day 28 after the second dose. The paper as a whole reports these results and caveats: Reportedly, almost half of the unique spike-specific TCRs recognized epitopes lying outside the regions that are mutated in the B.1.351 and B.1.1.7 variants. Conclusions about previously exposed vaccinees are limited, since just a handful of AZD1222 recipients were seropositive for SARS-CoV-2 at baseline. The 56-69-year group was small, and its depth increase did not reach significance, likely because of low power. Participants were mostly white British and included more females than males, and it was suggested by the authors that clonal diversity may have been underestimated. The vaccine-associated CD4 TCRs covered the entire spike protein, and the dominant responses fell in regions 160-218 and 743-854. After two AZD1222 doses, spike-specific TCR breadth and depth were significantly higher than at day 0 and than in MenACWY recipients. No day 14 peak-response samples were available, so repertoires were characterized only after the peak T cell response.

This receptor was identified in an adult in good health. Sequencing was performed on peripheral blood, taken on day 0 of MenACWY control vaccination.

CDR3 loop: CASSIGVGRESEQYF. The bases read TGTGCCAGTAGTATAGGAGTCGGCAGGGAGAGCGAGCAGTACTTC. Rearrangement joined TRBV19 to TRBJ2-7, with the D gene possibly TRBD1 or TRBD2, each one fitting 5 bases. The germline V gene (reference sequence) supplies CDR1 LNHDA and CDR2 SQIVND. V and J are truncated by 1 base and 6 bases respectively, leaving an intervening sequence of 16 bases. CDR3 length: 15 amino acids, cysteine to phenylalanine. The sequence is cut down to CDR3 DNA, 45 bases in frame from base 1.